Each of the 4 T cell receptor beta chains below was sequenced from the same sample in a study of blood T cell repertoires in COVID-19. Produced via immunoSEQ multiplex PCR; TCRdb's table is partial and in-frame only. The repertoire includes fewer than 300,000 clones, over 75% of them detected once, and roughly 15% sits in the top ten. Material for sequencing was peripheral blood. Source of these receptors: a human donor in a cohort sampled during active COVID-19.

This chain connects TRBV27 to TRBJ2-3, with 12 nucleotides matching TRBD2. The V and J ends lost 3 bases and 3 bases, in that order; junction bases with no gene match: 13. The germline V gene has CDR1 MNHEY and CDR2 SMNVEV (reference sequence). The CDR3 extends over 19 amino acids. The CDR3 spells CASSLGFPRLAGETDTQYF. The DNA of the CDR3 is TGTGCCAGCAGTTTGGGTTTCCCTAGACTAGCGGGAGAAACAGATACGCAGTATTTT.

The rearrangement uses TRBV7-2 and TRBJ2-2; D gene unclear. In germline, CDR1 is SGHTA, CDR2 FQGNSA. The ends were cut back, 5 bases at V and 2 bases at J, with 6 bases in the middle. There are 13 residues in the CDR3. This chain's CDR3 is CASSPKNTGELFF. The CDR3 DNA reads as TGTGCCAGCAGCCCTAAAAACACCGGGGAGCTGTTTTTT.

The chain couples TRBV6-1 to TRBJ1-2; D call uncertain. The CDR3 contains 15 residues. CDR1 is MNHNS and CDR2 is SASEGT in the germline V gene. V lost 2 bases and J lost 3, with 13 bases in between. CDR3 sequence reads: CASSEPTRPDYGYTF. The CDR3 bases are TGTGCCAGCAGTGAACCGACAAGACCGGACTATGGCTACACCTTC.

Only one count was recorded for this clone. The chain is built from TRBV7-2 and TRBJ2-1, with 9 bases matching TRBD2. This CDR3 comprises 17 residues. Germline CDR1 and CDR2: SGHTA and FQGNSA. V dropped 5 bases and J dropped 4; count of bases not matched to a gene: 12. CDR3 residues: CASSPERLAVLYNEQFF. In DNA, the CDR3 is TGTGCCAGCAGCCCCGAGCGACTAGCGGTGTTATACAATGAGCAGTTCTTC.